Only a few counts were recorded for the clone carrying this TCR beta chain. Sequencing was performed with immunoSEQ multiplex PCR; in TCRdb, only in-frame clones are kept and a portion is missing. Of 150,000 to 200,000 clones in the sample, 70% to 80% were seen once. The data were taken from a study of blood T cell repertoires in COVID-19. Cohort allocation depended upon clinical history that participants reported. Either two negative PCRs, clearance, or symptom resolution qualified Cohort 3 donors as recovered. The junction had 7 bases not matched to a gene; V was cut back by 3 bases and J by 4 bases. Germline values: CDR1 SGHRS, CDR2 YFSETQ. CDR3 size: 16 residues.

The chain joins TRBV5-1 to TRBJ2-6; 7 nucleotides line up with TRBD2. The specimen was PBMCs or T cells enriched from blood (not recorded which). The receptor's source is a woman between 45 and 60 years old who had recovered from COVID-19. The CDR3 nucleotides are TGCGCCAGCAGCTCTGATACTAGCGCCGGGGCCAACGTCCTGACTTTC. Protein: CASSSDTSAGANVLTF.